This T cell receptor beta chain derives from a study of T cells in Graves' hyperthyroidism and ophthalmopathy (dated 2019 in TCRdb). Background for the entire study: Peripheral blood was collected at initial diagnosis, before any treatment. TCR V-J signatures able to tell the groups apart were searched for in a discovery cohort of about a hundred patients, of whom around 43 had Graves' ophthalmopathy and around 56 had stable Graves' hyperthyroidism. Prospective prediction of ophthalmopathy was tested in an independent validation cohort of approximately 19 hyperthyroidism patients and some 17 patients who later progressed to ophthalmopathy. For training and testing, the 100 or so patients in the discovery cohort were randomly divided in a 7:3 ratio. In addition, the study compared T-cell repertoires in thyroid tissue and in blood from roughly six Graves' hyperthyroidism patients. After sampling, hyperthyroidism patients received methimazole starting at 30 mg daily, and ophthalmopathy patients received high-dose intravenous methylprednisolone. According to the paper, TCR Vbeta CDR3 sequencing was carried out on 135 peripheral blood samples, which came from under 50 ophthalmopathy, around 74 hyperthyroidism and around 17 progressor patients.

Ophthalmopathy patients had moderately to severely active disease, Clinical Activity Score of at least 3, NOSPECS grade of at least 4, and duration under 3 months. Any patient with an uncontrolled infection, another autoimmune disease, pregnancy or lactation was excluded. Clinical symptoms, serum thyroxine and TRAb, thyroid ultrasound, and orbital computed tomography formed the basis for the diagnoses. PBMCs were separated from roughly 10 ml of fresh peripheral blood using Ficoll-Paque density gradient centrifugation. Total RNA was extracted using Trizol reagent, and RNA quality was assessed on an Agilent 2100 Bioanalyzer. V is pruned by 5 bases and J by 5 bases, leaving 15 bases of the junction without a gene match. The CDR3 measures 19 amino acids from cysteine to phenylalanine. CDR3 DNA only is kept here, 57 bases in frame from base 1. CDR1 and CDR2 are read off the germline V gene as SGHTA and FQGNSA.

The TCR beta CDR3 regions were amplified from RNA transcripts. The TCR CDR3 was subjected to a first round of RT-PCR using the HTBI primer set and the Qiagen OneStep RT-PCR kit. Libraries were constructed in a second round of multiplex PCR, after which size selection and purification were performed. Paired-end sequencing of the libraries was performed with 100 bp reads on an Illumina HiSeq2000. Per the source publication's procedure: SOAPnuke was used to process the raw data, with reads discarded if the reads contained adapters or uncalled bases, had a mean Phred below 15, or lacked an exact constant-primer or identifier match. COPE v1.2.5 was used to merge high-quality paired reads, and clonotypes were defined as unique nucleotide sequences. MiTCR v1.1 was used to align the clonotypes against IMGT TRBV, TRBD and TRBJ reference segments. Only V-J combinations with frequency above 0.0001, covering about 99% of repertoires, were analysed. A TCS score was defined as the ratio between F50 (clonal expansion) and ExV (chaos), using BLOSUM62-based TCRdist between CDR3 peptides within each V-J. Welch's t-statistics and random forest reduced 500 to 550 V-J features to 13, which were used in a naive Bayes classifier (R e1071). TCRdb handled the public reads itself, with Q25 trimming in fastp and clone calling in MiXCR, and kept productive beta chains. Entries are consolidated by CDR3 protein sequence, retaining the most common genes and DNA. V and J calls and clone size were set by TCRdb, not the authors. This sample gives 500,000 or so distinct CDR3 sequences in total; roughly 18% of them show up just once. 17% of the sample is held by the ten biggest clonotypes.

Overall study outcomes, separate from this receptor: Blood samples also contained most of the expanded thyroid clonotypes (frequency above 0.001), which suggests that blood repertoires may reflect thyroid immune responses. In cross-validation, a model built on a 13 V-J signature told ophthalmopathy apart from stable hyperthyroidism with roughly 87% sensitivity and roughly 82% specificity, and in testing the same model reached 80%/75%. Sample size was not statistically predetermined, and blinding of investigators to group allocation was not performed. During validation, the model predicted progression to ophthalmopathy a median of about 6.5 months ahead of onset, with almost 71% sensitivity and 72.22% specificity.

This clonotype appeared a few times. Its antigen remains unidentified. No base-level quality is on record; no much larger clone is a single base apart. The sequence was obtained from a young woman with Graves' ophthalmopathy. The rearranged chain carries TRBV7-2 and TRBJ2-5; TRBD2 agrees with 15 junctional bases. Sequenced: blood. CDR3 sequence: CASSARFGTSGGMMETQYF. The sequenced DNA: TGTGCCAGCAGCGCCCGGTTCGGGACTAGCGGGGGGATGATGGAGACCCAGTACTTC.